This T cell receptor (beta chain) was sequenced for a study of OX40 agonist ivuxolimab in advanced cancers. Overall study: Every 2 weeks, patients got intravenous ivuxolimab at one of six dose levels (0.01-10 mg/kg). Hepatocellular carcinoma, melanoma, renal cell or head and neck cancer occurred in dose-escalation patients. Checkpoint inhibitors had been given previously to roughly 36% of patients.

This clone appeared once. CDR1 and CDR2 (germline): MNHEY, SVGAGI. V gave up 4 bases and J gave up 3 bases; unmatched junction bases: 9. CDR3 size: 16 residues. The repertoire was sequenced with immunoSEQ multiplex PCR; TCRdb's copy has only in-frame clones and lacks some. This table has 75,000 or so clones, 80% to 90% appearing once. Blood sampling was done at baseline, cycle 4 day 1, and cycle 7 day 1. V usage is TRBV6-5 and J usage is TRBJ1-3, with 7 bases lining up with TRBD1. The sequences come from CD4+ or CD8+ T cells sorted from blood, collected in a trial of the OX40 agonist ivuxolimab. The sequence came from an adult with an advanced solid tumor such as melanoma, head and neck, liver or kidney cancer. DNA of the CDR3: TGTGCCAGCAGTTCCTCGGGACAGTTATATGGAAACACCATATATTTT. Translated: CASSSSGQLYGNTIYF.